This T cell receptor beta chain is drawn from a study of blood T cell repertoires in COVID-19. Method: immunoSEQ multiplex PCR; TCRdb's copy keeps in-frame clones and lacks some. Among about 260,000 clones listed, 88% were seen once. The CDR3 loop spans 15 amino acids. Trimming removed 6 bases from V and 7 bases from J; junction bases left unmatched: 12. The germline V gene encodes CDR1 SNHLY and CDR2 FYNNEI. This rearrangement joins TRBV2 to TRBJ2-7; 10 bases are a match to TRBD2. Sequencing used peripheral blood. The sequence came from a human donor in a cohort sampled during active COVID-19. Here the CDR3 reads CASRPVSSGSREQYF. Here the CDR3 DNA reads TGTGCCAGCAGACCCGTGTCTAGCGGGAGTAGGGAGCAGTACTTC.